A selection of T cell receptor beta chains follows, all from one sample in a study of prognosis after radiotherapy for stage I lung cancer. One entry per CDR3 protein results from TCRdb running MiXCR on the multiplex PCR reads. Here the sample spans roughly 38,000 distinct CDR3 sequences, around 22% being singletons. This specimen consisted of PBMCs, obtained before or after stereotactic body radiation therapy (not recorded which). Receptor source: a donor over 45 with non-small cell lung cancer. Both conserved end residues are part of each CDR3.

v_call: TRBV20-1
j_call: TRBJ2-5
cdr3_aa: CSARDTGTAWTQYF

v_call: TRBV28
j_call: TRBJ1-1
cdr3_aa: CASSSVGNTEAFF

v_call: TRBV4-1
j_call: TRBJ2-5
cdr3_aa: CASSPYNTPGPGQETQYF

v_call: TRBV14
j_call: TRBJ2-2
cdr3_aa: CASSQDPGPGELFF

v_call: TRBV4-1
j_call: TRBJ2-1
cdr3_aa: CASSQDTGSYNEQFF

v_call: TRBV19
j_call: TRBJ1-4
cdr3_aa: CASSILRPTGEKLFF

v_call: TRBV10-3
j_call: TRBJ1-5
cdr3_aa: CAISGGGDNQPQHF

v_call: TRBV6-9
j_call: TRBJ2-1
cdr3_aa: CASSYSGRSGRNEQFF

v_call: TRBV2
j_call: TRBJ2-1
cdr3_aa: CASRVTRVEEQFF

v_call: TRBV6-1
j_call: TRBJ2-7
cdr3_aa: CASRPRASPHEQYF

v_call: TRBV6-4
j_call: TRBJ2-1
cdr3_aa: CASSPGGNEQFF

v_call: TRBV30
j_call: TRBJ2-7
cdr3_aa: CACILDGTYEQYF

v_call: TRBV27
j_call: TRBJ1-1
cdr3_aa: CASSSLQGMNTEAFF

v_call: TRBV5-8
j_call: TRBJ2-5
cdr3_aa: CASSWGETQYF

v_call: TRBV20-1
j_call: TRBJ2-7
cdr3_aa: CSATAGYEQYF

v_call: TRBV6-2/TRBV6-3
j_call: TRBJ2-1
cdr3_aa: CASRSGDSLNEQFF

v_call: TRBV7-6
j_call: TRBJ2-2
cdr3_aa: CASSFIAGGYTGELFF

v_call: TRBV6-5
j_call: TRBJ2-7
cdr3_aa: CASSYAQGQQYF

v_call: TRBV6-1
j_call: TRBJ1-4
cdr3_aa: CASNRGGSEEKLFF

v_call: TRBV20-1
j_call: TRBJ1-2
cdr3_aa: CSASAPDRGLLANYGYTF

v_call: TRBV19
j_call: TRBJ2-3
cdr3_aa: CASRETGGRVDTQYF

v_call: TRBV11-2
j_call: TRBJ1-2
cdr3_aa: CASSLGQLNYGYTF

v_call: TRBV3-1
j_call: TRBJ2-1
cdr3_aa: CASSLQGNNEQFF

v_call: TRBV3-1
j_call: TRBJ2-5
cdr3_aa: CASSPTIEGETQYF

v_call: TRBV28
j_call: TRBJ2-3
cdr3_aa: CASIFRYRLVVRTDMQYF

v_call: TRBV27
j_call: TRBJ2-1
cdr3_aa: CASHRGTSLLANEQFF

v_call: TRBV28
j_call: TRBJ1-2
cdr3_aa: CASSPPKANYGYTF

v_call: TRBV20-1
j_call: .
cdr3_aa: CSARPGARWTAQYF

v_call: TRBV28
j_call: TRBJ1-2
cdr3_aa: CASGRTGGAGYTF

v_call: TRBV6-2/TRBV6-3
j_call: TRBJ2-1
cdr3_aa: CASRDQASQFF

v_call: TRBV5-1
j_call: TRBJ1-1
cdr3_aa: CASSSSREGGTEAFF

v_call: TRBV28
j_call: TRBJ1-6
cdr3_aa: CASSLLSGSYNSPLHF

v_call: TRBV18
j_call: TRBJ2-5
cdr3_aa: CASSTRAIQETQYF

v_call: TRBV19
j_call: TRBJ2-3
cdr3_aa: CASTTSPGSTDTQYF

v_call: TRBV20-1
j_call: TRBJ1-2
cdr3_aa: CSARGQEYGYTF

v_call: TRBV5-1
j_call: TRBJ2-1
cdr3_aa: CASSPTRGGEQFF

v_call: TRBV5-1
j_call: TRBJ2-7
cdr3_aa: CASSQEDRTYEQYF

v_call: TRBV16
j_call: TRBJ2-7
cdr3_aa: CASSIPGVHEQYF

v_call: TRBV10-3
j_call: TRBJ1-1
cdr3_aa: CAADRGMNTEAFF

v_call: TRBV19
j_call: TRBJ2-2
cdr3_aa: CASKPGGTGGTGELFF

v_call: TRBV5-1
j_call: TRBJ1-5
cdr3_aa: CASNLTGDQTQHF

v_call: TRBV3-1
j_call: TRBJ2-7
cdr3_aa: CASSGLADTYEQYF

v_call: TRBV27
j_call: TRBJ1-6
cdr3_aa: CASSLQGGVRRSPLHF

v_call: TRBV5-1
j_call: TRBJ1-1
cdr3_aa: CASSLAGNTEAFF

v_call: TRBV28
j_call: TRBJ1-3
cdr3_aa: CASTRFGNTIYF